This T cell receptor (beta chain) was sequenced for a study of long-term antiretroviral therapy in people with HIV. Whole-study findings and limits: Older ART regimens may have been in use when blood was drawn between about 2003 and 2017. Post-ART samples showed increased diversity that remained below transplant donor control levels. Repertoires looked antigen-experienced, with only a slight naive shift after ART.

Points on this clone: Its matching antigen is unknown.

Germline lookup yields CDR1 MDHEN and CDR2 SYDVKM. The CDR3 has 15 residues. Trimming shortened V by 5 bases and J by 2 bases, and 12 bases separated the two germline ends. immunoSEQ v3.0 was run at survey level. Method: immunoSEQ multiplex PCR; TCRdb's copy keeps in-frame clones and lacks some. The data hold about 24,000 clones, with 80% to 85% observed a single time. The chain uses TRBV28 and TRBJ2-2; D is unresolved. This TCR came from a woman aged 18-35 years with HIV. The input for sequencing was unsorted PBMCs, taken at the start of antiretroviral therapy, before treatment. The CDR3 coding sequence is TGTGCCAGCAGTCAATCAGGATTTAACACCGGGGAGCTGTTTTTT. Protein: CASSQSGFNTGELFF. The full variable domain, its missing parts supplied by reference TRBV28 and TRBJ2-2, is DVKVTQSSRYLVKRTGEKVFLECVQDMDHENMFWYRQDPGLGLRLIYFSYDVKMKEKGDIPEGYSVSREKKERFSLILESASTNQTSMYLCASSQSGFNTGELFFGEGSRLTVL.